Below, 29 T cell receptor beta chains from the same sample are listed, as sequenced in a study of spatial heterogeneity in lung cancer. Broader study findings: The number of expanded tumor alpha and beta chains correlated with mutation number.

MiXCR, applied by TCRdb to the 5' RACE reads, yields one record per CDR3 protein. The repertoire holds 8,900 or so distinct CDR3 sequences, with 7.5% to 9.5% as singletons. No antigens are known for them. Time point reported: sample taken at primary tumor resection. Sequencing was performed on lung tumor tissue, taken at surgery. The source is a female donor with early-stage non-small cell lung cancer.

This clonotype is medium-sized within its sample. The gene calls are TRBV19 and TRBJ1-2; 7 nucleotides agree with TRBD1. V was pared by 3 bases and J by 4 bases, with 8 bases of the junction left unmatched. The germline gives CDR1 LNHDA, CDR2 SQIVND (reference sequence). The CDR3 is made up of 15 amino acids. Here the CDR3 reads CASSMSRGYVYGYTF. The CDR3 region has the DNA TGTGCCAGTAGTATGAGCAGGGGGTACGTCTATGGCTACACCTTC.

This clonotype has ten or more counts. The V call is TRBV20-1, the J call TRBJ2-2, with TRBD2 matching 14 bases. From germline, CDR1 is DFQATT and CDR2 SNEGSKA (reference sequence). The CDR3 consists of 16 residues. J was trimmed by 4 bases and V by 5 bases; bases with no gene match: 6. CDR3 sequence reads: CSAATSGGASTGELFF. In nucleotides, the CDR3 is TGCAGTGCTGCGACTAGCGGGGGGGCGAGCACCGGGGAGCTGTTTTTT.

Judged by abundance, this clonotype is medium-sized. This chain uses TRBV20-1 with TRBJ1-2, with unresolved D. Trimming pared 6 bases from V and 0 bases from J, leaving 14 bases between. The CDR3 contains 14 residues. CDR1 is DFQATT, CDR2 SNEGSKA, per germline (reference sequence). The CDR3 region is CSAVRISANYGYTF. In nucleotides, the CDR3 is TGCAGTGCCGTCAGGATATCCGCTAACTATGGCTACACCTTC.

J is TRBJ1-2 and V is TRBV29-1, with TRBD1 identical over 7 bases. Trimming took 5 bases from V and 4 from J; bases not matched to a gene: 7. This CDR3 contains 13 residues. CDR1 is SQVTM, CDR2 ANQGSEA, per germline. CDR3 bases: TGCAGCGTTCCCCCCGGGACAGCCTATGGCTACACCTTC. Amino acids: CSVPPGTAYGYTF. The full variable domain, rest sourced from reference TRBV29-1 and TRBJ1-2, is SAVISQKPSRDICQRGTSLTIQCQVDSQVTMMFWYRQQPGQSLTLIATANQGSEATYESGFVIDKFPISRPNLTFSTLTVSNMSPEDSSIYLCSVPPGTAYGYTFGSGTRLTVV.

By its share, this clonotype is medium-sized. This rearrangement joins TRBV3-1 to TRBJ2-7; D uncertain. Trimming took off 3 bases at V and 2 bases at J, with 2 bases between the two ends. Germline V lookup: CDR1 LGHDT, CDR2 YNNKEL (reference sequence). The CDR3 loop spans 11 amino acids. The CDR3 bases are TGTGCCAGCAGCCACACCTACGAGCAGTACTTC. Amino acids: CASSHTYEQYF.

This clonotype was counted many times. The chain links TRBV7-9 to TRBJ2-3; D is unresolved. The V gene's germline CDR1 is SEHNR and CDR2 FQNEAQ (reference sequence). There are 12 residues in the CDR3. V was trimmed by 4 bases and J by 4 bases, leaving 6 bases between them. CDR3 DNA sequence: TGTGCCAGCAGCTCAAGGGCAGATACGCAGTATTTT. Translated, it gives CASSSRADTQYF.

This clonotype came up many times. The CDR3 region is CASTPSGTSGLETQYF. The CDR3 nucleotides read TGTGCCAGCACTCCGTCGGGGACTAGCGGGCTGGAGACCCAGTACTTC. The chain links TRBV12-3 or TRBV12-4 to TRBJ2-5; TRBD2 matches at 12 bases. CDR3 length: 16 amino acids. V trimming: 7 bases; J trimming: 5 bases; junction bases outside the gene matches: 11.

This clonotype was seen more than once but under ten times. The chain couples TRBV28 to TRBJ2-2, with D tentatively TRBD2 (5 bases). V lost 6 bases and J 4 bases, leaving 9 bases between the germline ends. The V gene's germline CDR1 is MDHEN and CDR2 SYDVKM. This CDR3 comprises 13 residues. The CDR3 sequence: CASRTLATGELFF. CDR3 sequence (DNA): TGTGCCAGCAGAACCCTAGCCACCGGGGAGCTGTTTTTT.

The CDR3 nucleotides are TGCAGTGCCGTCGACAGGAGCTCCTATAATTCACCCCTCCACTTT. Encoded protein: CSAVDRSSYNSPLHF. V usage is TRBV20-1 and J usage is TRBJ1-6; a weak D match, TRBD1 (6 bases). Germline CDR1 reads DFQATT; CDR2 reads SNEGSKA (reference sequence). Between the trimmed V and J ends, which lost 6 bases and 0 bases, there was a span of 12 bases. CDR3 size: 15 residues.

This clonotype is termed medium-sized. The chain links TRBV18 to TRBJ2-7, with D possibly called TRBD1 or TRBD2 (5 bases each). V lost 6 bases and J 5 bases, leaving 20 bases between the germline ends. CDR1 is KGHSH, CDR2 LQKENI, per germline. CDR3 length: 15 residues. Here the CDR3 DNA reads TGTGCCAGCTCGCCCGGCGGGTCCGGGACCAACGAGCAGTACTTC. Its translation: CASSPGGSGTNEQYF. Variable domain in full (rest from reference TRBV18 and TRBJ2-7): NAGVMQNPRHLVRRRGQEARLRCSPMKGHSHVYWYRQLPEEGLKFMVYLQKENIIDESGMPKERFSAEFPKEGPSILRIQQVVRGDSAAYFCASSPGGSGTNEQYFGPGTRLTVT.

Only a few counts were recorded for this clonotype. The chain has TRBV20-1 and TRBJ2-2, with D unclear. Per the germline V gene, CDR1 is DFQATT and CDR2 is SNEGSKA (reference sequence). The CDR3 is 14 residues long. V lost 4 bases and J 3 bases, leaving 12 bases between the germline ends. The DNA for the CDR3 is TGCAGTGCTAAGCGTCCCCATGACACCGGGGAGCTGTTTTTT. Protein product: CSAKRPHDTGELFF.

The table lists this clonotype with many counts. This rearrangement joins TRBV7-8 to TRBJ2-1, with D possibly matching TRBD1 (6 bases). Germline loops: CDR1 SGHVS, CDR2 FQNEAQ. V shed 6 bases and J shed 8 bases, with 8 bases lying between them. The CDR3 length is 11 residues. This chain's CDR3 is CASRYRDEQFF. The CDR3, as DNA: TGTGCCAGCAGGTACAGGGATGAGCAGTTCTTC.

This clonotype was seen a handful of times. The V gene is TRBV9, the J gene TRBJ2-5; 11 bases match TRBD1. This CDR3 region has 15 residues. Germline-derived CDR1 and CDR2 are SGDLS and YYNGEE. V shed 4 bases, J shed 5 bases, and the junction held 7 bases outside the gene matches. CDR3 nucleotide sequence: TGTGCCAGCAGCATAGGACAGGGGGCATGGGAGACCCAGTACTTC. It codes for CASSIGQGAWETQYF.

In this sample, this clonotype turned up a few times. The chain uses TRBV2 and TRBJ2-1; 7 bases are a match to TRBD2. The germline V gene encodes CDR1 SNHLY and CDR2 FYNNEI. CDR3 size: 13 residues. Germline trimming cut 8 bases from V and 5 bases from J; bases unmatched to any gene: 6. The DNA for the CDR3 is TGTGCCAGCGGGGGGGAAGGGGACAATGAGCAGTTCTTC. Encoded protein: CASGGEGDNEQFF.

This clonotype came up many times. This chain connects TRBV7-2 to TRBJ2-7; 7 positions match TRBD1. The CDR3 covers 15 residues. Unmatched junction bases numbered 13, after V lost 5 bases and J lost 6 bases. Germline loops: CDR1 SGHTA, CDR2 FQGNSA. The CDR3 is CASSRTGTPYGEQYF. DNA for the CDR3: TGTGCCAGCAGCCGGACAGGCACACCTTACGGCGAGCAGTACTTC.

This clonotype was recorded a few times. The chain recombines TRBV11-2 with TRBJ1-3; D is unclear. Germline V CDR1 and CDR2: SGHAT, FQNNGV. This CDR3 region has 17 residues. Trimming took off 1 base at V and 0 bases at J, with 13 bases between the two ends. The chain's CDR3 is CASSLAPAAASGNTIYF. The DNA of the CDR3 is TGTGCCAGCAGCTTAGCCCCGGCTGCAGCCTCTGGAAACACCATATATTTT.

This clonotype ranks as medium-sized (0.01 to 0.1%). The chain couples TRBV7-2 to TRBJ1-2; TRBD1 matches 10 bases. V gave up 4 bases and J gave up 4 bases; unmatched junction bases: 9. The germline V gene encodes CDR1 SGHTA and CDR2 FQGNSA. CDR3 length equals 16 residues. CDR3 amino acids: CASSSYRDRGTYGYTF. The DNA for the CDR3 is TGTGCCAGCAGCTCTTACCGGGACAGGGGCACCTATGGCTACACCTTC.

At least ten counts were recorded for this clonotype. The rearrangement links TRBV5-1 to TRBJ2-5; 12 nucleotides match TRBD2. Unmatched junction bases numbered 4, after V lost 2 bases and J lost 5 bases. Germline V CDR1 and CDR2: SGHRS, YFSETQ. CDR3 length: 15 amino acids. In nucleotides, the CDR3 is TGCGCCAGCAGCTTTGGACTAGCGGGAACGGAGACCCAGTACTTC. As protein: CASSFGLAGTETQYF.

This clonotype was picked up a small number of times. This chain uses TRBV12-3 or TRBV12-4 with TRBJ1-5; maybe TRBD1 (5 bases). Trimming took off 2 bases at V and 2 bases at J, with 16 bases between the two ends. The CDR3 has 17 amino acids. The CDR3 here is CASSLKSGGFRNQPQHF. The CDR3 DNA reads as TGTGCCAGCAGTTTAAAATCTGGGGGTTTTCGCAATCAGCCCCAGCATTTT.

The chain has TRBV5-1 and TRBJ2-1; 14 nucleotides match TRBD2. The V segment lost 4 bases and the J segment 8 bases; nucleotides outside the gene matches: 5. Germline V gene data show CDR1 as SGHRS and CDR2 as YFSETQ. The CDR3 loop spans 15 amino acids. As DNA, the CDR3 is TGCGCCAGCAGCCAAGGGACTAGCGGGGGAGATGAGCAGTTCTTC. Its translation is CASSQGTSGGDEQFF.

A note on this clonotype: A much larger clone differs by one base, so this may be a read error. The CDR3 region is CASSLGATDTQYF. The CDR3 coding sequence is TGTGCCAGCTCCCTCGGGGCCACAGATACGCAGTATTTT. This chain uses TRBV28 with TRBJ2-3; either TRBD1 or TRBD2 may fit D (5 bases each). The CDR3 spans 13 residues. Germline V gene data show CDR1 as MDHEN and CDR2 as SYDVKM. Trimming pared 8 bases from V and 2 bases from J, leaving 11 bases between.

Within the sample, this clonotype is medium-sized (0.01 to 0.1%). The chain is built from TRBV5-1 and TRBJ1-2, with D possibly being TRBD1 (6 bases). V was clipped by 4 bases and J by 2 bases, with 12 bases between them. Germline V CDR1 and CDR2: SGHRS, YFSETQ. CDR3 size: 14 residues. The CDR3 spells CASSPTTGNYGYTF. DNA for the CDR3: TGCGCCAGCAGCCCGACTACAGGGAACTATGGCTACACCTTC.

This clonotype was detected a few times. This rearrangement joins TRBV9 to TRBJ2-2, with 11 bases matching TRBD1. Germline V CDR1 and CDR2: SGDLS, YYNGEE. V was pared by 3 bases and J by 4 bases, with 5 bases of the junction left unmatched. The CDR3 has 16 amino acids. CDR3 nucleotides: TGTGCCAGCAGCGCCCTAGGACAGGGGGCCACCGGGGAGCTGTTTTTT. Its protein is CASSALGQGATGELFF.

The chain uses TRBV12-3 or TRBV12-4 and TRBJ2-7, with no clear D. Trimming cost V 1 base and J 4 bases, with 8 bases left between them. CDR3 length: 13 amino acids. The chain's CDR3 is CASSLDLQYEQYF. The CDR3 DNA is TGTGCCAGCAGTTTAGATTTACAATACGAGCAGTACTTC.

V is TRBV5-1 and J is TRBJ1-1; D might be TRBD1 (5 bases). Deletions cut 3 bases from V and 4 bases from J, with 13 bases between. The CDR3 spans 14 residues. The germline V gene has CDR1 SGHRS and CDR2 YFSETQ. CDR3 in DNA: TGCGCCAGCAGCTCCAGGGCCGGGGCCACTGAAGCTTTCTTT. Translating gives CASSSRAGATEAFF.

The V call is TRBV19, the J call TRBJ2-2; either TRBD1 or TRBD2 may supply D (6 bases each). Deletions cut 5 bases from V and 5 bases from J, with 15 bases between. The CDR3 is 15 residues long. Germline V gene lookup returns CDR1 LNHDA and CDR2 SQIVND (reference sequence). CDR3 nucleotides: TGTGCCAGTAGTCCGCGACTAGGGGGGACCGGGGAGCTGTTTTTT. It specifies CASSPRLGGTGELFF.

At least ten counts were recorded for this clonotype. The chain has TRBV5-1 and TRBJ1-1; D is unclear. Trimming stripped 0 bases from V and 1 base from J, with 7 bases between. CDR1 and CDR2 from the germline V gene are SGHRS and YFSETQ. CDR3 length equals 14 residues. The CDR3 reads CASSLARWNTEAFF. The CDR3 coding sequence is TGCGCCAGCAGCTTGGCCAGGTGGAACACTGAAGCTTTCTTT.

This clonotype was seen a handful of times. Here the CDR3 reads CASSPPNTGELFF. The CDR3 DNA is TGTGCCAGCAGCCCCCCCAACACCGGGGAGCTGTTTTTT. The chain combines TRBV5-6 with TRBJ2-2; D is undetermined. Germline assignment: CDR1 SGHDT and CDR2 YYEEEE. V lost 4 bases to trimming and J lost 2 bases, with 6 bases between them. The length of the CDR3 is 13 residues.

The chain links TRBV29-1 to TRBJ2-4; 7 positions agree with TRBD1. This CDR3 spans 15 amino acids. V shed 0 bases, J shed 10 bases, and the junction held 12 bases outside the gene matches. Germline loops: CDR1 SQVTM, CDR2 ANQGSEA. The CDR3 protein is CSVEDGTAGHAIQYF. As DNA, the CDR3 is TGCAGCGTTGAAGATGGGACAGCAGGTCACGCAATTCAGTACTTC.